The source of this TCR beta chain is a study of control samples from healthy donors and cancer patients. The germline V gene encodes CDR1 SNHLY and CDR2 FYNNEI. The CDR3 is made up of 15 amino acids. Trimming cost V 9 bases and J 6 bases; bases outside gene matches: 11. Generated by immunoSEQ multiplex PCR, the TCRdb table keeps only in-frame clones and is missing some. The sample includes roughly 59,000 clones, more than 85% seen only once; the top ten take about 1.5%. The sample comprised PBMCs. The V gene is TRBV2, the J gene TRBJ1-1; 12 positions agree with TRBD1. This sequence was found in a middle-aged man with colorectal cancer. The CDR3 is CASTARGQGAAEAFF. The CDR3 bases are TGTGCCAGTACCGCTAGGGGACAGGGGGCTGCTGAAGCTTTCTTT.